A selection of T cell receptor beta chains follows, all from one sample in a study of blood T cell repertoires in COVID-19. Sequencing used immunoSEQ multiplex PCR; TCRdb keeps in-frame clones, though not all of them. Among approximately 180,000 clones listed, roughly 82% were seen once. The sequenced material came from PBMCs or T cells enriched from blood (not recorded which). These receptors were obtained from a man aged 50 to 59 who had recovered from COVID-19. The CDR3 runs from the conserved cysteine through the conserved F or W. Each record gives: J gene, D gene, V gene, clone size, CDR3 protein, CDR3 DNA. D genes are given only for firm matches. The size entry is marked missing in some rows and otherwise reads once, few, many or a size class.

j_call: TRBJ1-3; d_call: -; v_call: TRBV9; clone_size: -; cdr3_aa: CASSVEQGRGNTIYF; cdr3_nt: TGTGCCAGCAGCGTAGAGCAGGGGAGAGGAAACACCATATATTTT
j_call: TRBJ2-3; d_call: TRBD2; v_call: TRBV10-1; clone_size: -; cdr3_aa: CASSVRGGATDTQYF; cdr3_nt: TGCGCCAGCAGTGTTCGCGGGGGGGCCACAGATACGCAGTATTTT
j_call: TRBJ2-1; d_call: -; v_call: TRBV20-1; clone_size: -; cdr3_aa: CSARDREQFF; cdr3_nt: TGCAGTGCTAGAGATCGTGAGCAGTTCTTC
j_call: TRBJ2-3; d_call: TRBD2; v_call: TRBV5-1; clone_size: -; cdr3_aa: CASSNRTSGGYTQYF; cdr3_nt: TGCGCCAGCAGCAACCGGACTAGCGGGGGTTATACGCAGTATTTT
j_call: TRBJ2-2; d_call: -; v_call: TRBV19; clone_size: -; cdr3_aa: CASSINRVNTGELFF; cdr3_nt: TGTGCCAGTAGTATAAACAGGGTTAACACCGGGGAGCTGTTTTTT
j_call: TRBJ1-2; d_call: TRBD1; v_call: TRBV14; clone_size: -; cdr3_aa: CASSQNMDRVEGYTF; cdr3_nt: TGTGCCAGCAGTCAAAACATGGACAGGGTTGAAGGCTACACCTTC
j_call: TRBJ1-5; d_call: -; v_call: TRBV6-5; clone_size: -; cdr3_aa: CASSPYPGKWQPQHF; cdr3_nt: TGTGCCAGCAGTCCGTATCCAGGGAAATGGCAGCCCCAGCATTTT
j_call: TRBJ2-2; d_call: -; v_call: TRBV11-3; clone_size: -; cdr3_aa: CASRDSSYTGELFF; cdr3_nt: TGTGCCAGCAGGGACAGTTCTTACACCGGGGAGCTGTTTTTT
j_call: TRBJ1-2; d_call: -; v_call: TRBV5-1; clone_size: -; cdr3_aa: CASSLNETPGTNYGYTF; cdr3_nt: TGCGCCAGCAGCTTGAACGAAACCCCGGGAACTAACTATGGCTACACCTTC
j_call: TRBJ2-2; d_call: -; v_call: TRBV2; clone_size: -; cdr3_aa: CASKGQGYTGELFF; cdr3_nt: TGTGCCAGCAAAGGGCAGGGGTACACCGGGGAGCTGTTTTTT
j_call: TRBJ1-1; d_call: -; v_call: TRBV30; clone_size: -; cdr3_aa: CAWSVGGLWGEAFF; cdr3_nt: TGTGCCTGGAGTGTAGGAGGGCTTTGGGGCGAAGCTTTCTTT
j_call: TRBJ2-7; d_call: TRBD2; v_call: TRBV7-9; clone_size: -; cdr3_aa: CASSPGLAGVDEQYF; cdr3_nt: TGTGCCAGCAGCCCAGGACTAGCGGGGGTCGACGAGCAGTACTTC
j_call: TRBJ2-3; d_call: -; v_call: TRBV10-1; clone_size: -; cdr3_aa: CASSDPSDTQYF; cdr3_nt: TGCGCCAGCAGTGACCCATCCGATACGCAGTATTTT
j_call: TRBJ2-5; d_call: TRBD2; v_call: TRBV5-5; clone_size: -; cdr3_aa: CASSPRGGEDLKETQYF; cdr3_nt: TGTGCCAGCAGCCCCCGGGGAGGGGAGGACTTAAAAGAGACCCAGTACTTC
j_call: TRBJ1-4; d_call: TRBD1; v_call: TRBV5-1; clone_size: -; cdr3_aa: CASSWSGTANEKLFF; cdr3_nt: TGCGCCAGCAGCTGGTCCGGGACAGCTAATGAAAAACTGTTTTTT
j_call: TRBJ2-2; d_call: -; v_call: TRBV6-5; clone_size: -; cdr3_aa: CASSYSRVSTGELFF; cdr3_nt: TGTGCCAGCAGTTACTCGAGGGTGAGCACCGGGGAGCTGTTTTTT
j_call: TRBJ1-2; d_call: -; v_call: TRBV27; clone_size: -; cdr3_aa: CASKEQPLFSYGYTF; cdr3_nt: TGTGCCAGCAAGGAACAGCCCTTATTTTCCTATGGCTACACCTTC
j_call: TRBJ1-5; d_call: -; v_call: TRBV19; clone_size: -; cdr3_aa: CASSQGSFWNQPQHF; cdr3_nt: TGTGCCAGTAGTCAGGGAAGTTTTTGGAATCAGCCCCAGCATTTT
j_call: TRBJ2-3; d_call: TRBD2; v_call: TRBV4-2; clone_size: -; cdr3_aa: CASSPQTSGGGDTQYF; cdr3_nt: TGTGCCAGCAGCCCGCAAACTAGCGGGGGTGGAGATACGCAGTATTTT
j_call: TRBJ2-1; d_call: TRBD2; v_call: TRBV5-6; clone_size: -; cdr3_aa: CASTTLAGSSYNEQFF; cdr3_nt: TGTGCCAGCACCACATTAGCGGGGAGCTCCTACAATGAGCAGTTCTTC
j_call: TRBJ1-1; d_call: -; v_call: TRBV5-4; clone_size: -; cdr3_aa: CASSLDQGNTEAFF; cdr3_nt: TGTGCCAGCAGCTTGGATCAGGGGAACACTGAAGCTTTCTTT
j_call: TRBJ2-1; d_call: TRBD2; v_call: TRBV7-2; clone_size: once; cdr3_aa: CASSFGLAGGDNEQFF; cdr3_nt: TGTGCCAGCAGCTTTGGACTAGCGGGGGGGGACAATGAGCAGTTCTTC
j_call: TRBJ2-7; d_call: TRBD2; v_call: TRBV2; clone_size: -; cdr3_aa: CASSFYSGGAAEQYF; cdr3_nt: TGTGCCAGCAGTTTTTATAGCGGGGGGGCCGCCGAGCAGTACTTC
j_call: TRBJ1-2; d_call: TRBD1; v_call: TRBV18; clone_size: many; cdr3_aa: CASSPPPGTGLNYGYTF; cdr3_nt: TGTGCCAGCTCACCACCCCCCGGGACAGGGCTTAACTATGGCTACACCTTC
j_call: TRBJ1-6; d_call: -; v_call: TRBV10-3; clone_size: -; cdr3_aa: CAISDLGGHNSPLHF; cdr3_nt: TGTGCCATCAGTGATTTGGGAGGGCATAATTCACCCCTCCACTTT
j_call: TRBJ1-4; d_call: -; v_call: TRBV6-1; clone_size: -; cdr3_aa: CASSITGKSEKLFF; cdr3_nt: TGTGCCAGCAGTATTACAGGAAAAAGTGAAAAACTGTTTTTT
j_call: TRBJ1-1; d_call: -; v_call: TRBV6-4; clone_size: -; cdr3_aa: CASSDSPGMEAFF; cdr3_nt: TGTGCCAGCAGTGACTCCCCGGGGATGGAAGCTTTCTTT
j_call: TRBJ1-6; d_call: -; v_call: TRBV7-2; clone_size: -; cdr3_aa: CASSLFSDPSLHF; cdr3_nt: TGTGCCAGCAGCTTATTTAGCGACCCCTCTCTCCATTTT
j_call: TRBJ1-2; d_call: TRBD1; v_call: TRBV6-5; clone_size: -; cdr3_aa: CASSYSGQRTYGYTF; cdr3_nt: TGTGCCAGCAGTTACTCGGGACAGCGAACTTATGGCTACACCTTC
j_call: TRBJ1-5; d_call: -; v_call: TRBV12-5; clone_size: -; cdr3_aa: CASGLGGLAHQPQHF; cdr3_nt: TGTGCTAGTGGTTTGGGGGGACTCGCCCATCAGCCCCAGCATTTT
j_call: TRBJ2-3; d_call: -; v_call: TRBV25-1; clone_size: -; cdr3_aa: CASSDDRSSDTQYF; cdr3_nt: TGTGCCAGCAGTGATGATCGCAGTTCGGATACGCAGTATTTT
j_call: TRBJ2-7; d_call: TRBD1; v_call: TRBV19; clone_size: -; cdr3_aa: CASRANRGTEQYF; cdr3_nt: TGTGCCAGTAGAGCTAACAGGGGGACCGAGCAGTACTTC